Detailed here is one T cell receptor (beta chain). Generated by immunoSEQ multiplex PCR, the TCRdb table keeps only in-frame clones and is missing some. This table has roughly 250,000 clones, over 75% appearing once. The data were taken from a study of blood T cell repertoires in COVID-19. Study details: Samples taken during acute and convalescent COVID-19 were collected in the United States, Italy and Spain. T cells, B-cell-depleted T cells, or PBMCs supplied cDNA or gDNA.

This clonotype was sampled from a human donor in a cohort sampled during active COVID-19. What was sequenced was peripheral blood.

CDR3 loop: CASSVSFGGRTEAFF. CDR3 nucleotide sequence: TGTGCCAGCAGCGTAAGTTTCGGGGGGAGGACTGAAGCTTTCTTT. The chain carries TRBV9 and TRBJ1-1; perhaps TRBD1 as D (5 bases). Germline V CDR1 and CDR2: SGDLS, YYNGEE. The V gene lost 1 base and the J gene lost 5 bases, with 15 bases spanning the gap. This CDR3 has 15 residues. Filled out from reference TRBV9 and TRBJ1-1, the complete variable domain reads DSGVTQTPKHLITATGQRVTLRCSPRSGDLSVYWYQQSLDQGLQFLIQYYNGEERAKGNILERFSAQQFPDLHSELNLSSLELGDSALYFCASSVSFGGRTEAFFGQGTRLTVV.